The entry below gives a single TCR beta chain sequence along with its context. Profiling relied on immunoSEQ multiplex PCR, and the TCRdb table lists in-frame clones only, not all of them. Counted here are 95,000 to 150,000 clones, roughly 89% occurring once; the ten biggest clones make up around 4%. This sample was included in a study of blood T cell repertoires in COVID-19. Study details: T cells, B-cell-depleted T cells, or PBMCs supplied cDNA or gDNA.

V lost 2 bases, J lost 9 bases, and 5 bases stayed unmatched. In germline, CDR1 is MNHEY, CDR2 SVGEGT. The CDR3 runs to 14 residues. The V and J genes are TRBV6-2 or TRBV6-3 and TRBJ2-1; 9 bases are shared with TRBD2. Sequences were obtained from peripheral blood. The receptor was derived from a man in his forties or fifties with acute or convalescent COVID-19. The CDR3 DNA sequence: TGTGCCAGCAGTTACGGGCGGGAGGGGGGTGAGCAGTTCTTC. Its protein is CASSYGREGGEQFF.